The present entry profiles one T cell receptor (beta chain) with its context. The CDR3 spans 13 residues. Germline-derived CDR1 and CDR2 are MNHEY and SMNVEV (reference sequence). V lost 4 bases, J lost 8 bases, and 14 bases lay in between. In the authors' workflow: Quantification of nucleated cells was approximated via reference gene primer amplification. TCRdb's table, derived via immunoSEQ multiplex PCR, lists solely in-frame clones and lacks some. D and trimming come from the DNA, and the V and J calls and clone size come from that table. The sample comprises around 230,000 clones, about 79% of which are singletons, and 2% to 2.5% rests with the top ten. The source of the sample is a study of blood T cell repertoires in COVID-19. Study information: Samples representing acute and convalescent COVID-19 were sourced from the United States, Italy and Spain. The cDNA or gDNA used as material had been derived from T cells, B-cell-depleted T cells, or PBMCs.

V is TRBV27 and J is TRBJ1-1, with D uncertain. This receptor was identified in a man in his forties who had recovered from COVID-19. The sequenced sample was peripheral blood. For the CDR3, the DNA is TGTGCCAGCAGTTCGACAAATCACGAAGAAGCTTTCTTT. As protein: CASSSTNHEEAFF.